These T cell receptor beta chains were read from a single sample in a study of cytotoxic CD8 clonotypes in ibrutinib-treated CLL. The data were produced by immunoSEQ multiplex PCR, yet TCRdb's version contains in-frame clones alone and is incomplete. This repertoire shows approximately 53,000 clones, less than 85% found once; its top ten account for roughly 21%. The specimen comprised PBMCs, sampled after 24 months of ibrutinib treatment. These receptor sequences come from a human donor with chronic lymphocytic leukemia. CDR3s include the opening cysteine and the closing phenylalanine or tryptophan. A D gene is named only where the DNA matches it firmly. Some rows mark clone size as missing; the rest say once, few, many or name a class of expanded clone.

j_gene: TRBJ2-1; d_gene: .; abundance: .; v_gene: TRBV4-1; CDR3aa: CASSLKEGNEQFF; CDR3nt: TGCGCCAGCAGCCTCAAGGAGGGGAATGAGCAGTTCTTC
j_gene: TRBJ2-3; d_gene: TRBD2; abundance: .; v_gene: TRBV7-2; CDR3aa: CASSLGLAGDSGTDTQYF; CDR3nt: TGTGCCAGCAGCTTAGGTTTAGCGGGAGACTCGGGCACAGATACGCAGTATTTT
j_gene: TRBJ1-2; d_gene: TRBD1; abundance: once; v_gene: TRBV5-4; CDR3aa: CASSLGDRDYGYTF; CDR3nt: TGTGCCAGCAGCTTGGGGGACAGGGACTATGGCTACACCTTC
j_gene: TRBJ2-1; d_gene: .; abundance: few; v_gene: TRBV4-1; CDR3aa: CASSHLGLGGSSYNEQFF; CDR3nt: TGCGCCAGCAGCCATCTTGGCCTGGGGGGCAGCTCCTACAATGAGCAGTTCTTC
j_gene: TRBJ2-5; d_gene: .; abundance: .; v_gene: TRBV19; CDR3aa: CASSIQGSQETQYF; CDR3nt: TGTGCCAGTAGTATCCAGGGGTCACAAGAGACCCAGTACTTC
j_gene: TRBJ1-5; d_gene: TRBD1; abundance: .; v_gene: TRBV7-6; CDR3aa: CASSQAAGGQPQHF; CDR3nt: TGTGCCAGCAGCCAGGCGGCAGGGGGACAGCCCCAGCATTTT
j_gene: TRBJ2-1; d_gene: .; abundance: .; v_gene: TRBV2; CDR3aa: CASSTGTTSSYNEQFF; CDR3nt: TGTGCCAGCAGTACCGGGACAACGAGCTCCTACAATGAGCAGTTCTTC
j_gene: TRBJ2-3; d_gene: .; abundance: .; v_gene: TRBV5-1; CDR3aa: CASSSGQRDTQYF; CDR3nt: TGCGCCAGCAGCTCTGGACAGCGGGATACGCAGTATTTT
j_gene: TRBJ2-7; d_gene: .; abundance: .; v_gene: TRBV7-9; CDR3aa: CASSLSPGLGGYEQYF; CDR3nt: TGTGCCAGCAGCTTGTCCCCCGGGTTAGGGGGTTACGAGCAGTACTTC
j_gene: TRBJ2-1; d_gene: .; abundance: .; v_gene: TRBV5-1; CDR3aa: CASSLDINNEQFF; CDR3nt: TGCGCCAGCAGCTTGGACATCAACAATGAGCAGTTCTTC
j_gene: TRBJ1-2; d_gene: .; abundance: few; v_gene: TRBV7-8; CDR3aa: CASSLGLTEGYTF; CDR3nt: TGTGCCAGCAGCTTAGGGTTAACTGAGGGCTACACCTTC
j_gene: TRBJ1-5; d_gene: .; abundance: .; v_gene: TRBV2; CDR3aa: CASRISDVSNQPQHF; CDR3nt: TGTGCCAGCAGGATATCGGACGTTAGCAATCAGCCCCAGCATTTT
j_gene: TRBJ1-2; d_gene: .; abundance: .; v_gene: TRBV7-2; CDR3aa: CASSFRGTSGYTF; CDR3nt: TGTGCCAGCAGCTTTCGAGGGACATCAGGCTACACCTTC
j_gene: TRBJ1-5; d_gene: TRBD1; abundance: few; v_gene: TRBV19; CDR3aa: CASSTEDRGGYSNQPQHF; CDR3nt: TGTGCCAGTAGTACCGAGGACAGGGGGGGTTATAGCAATCAGCCCCAGCATTTT
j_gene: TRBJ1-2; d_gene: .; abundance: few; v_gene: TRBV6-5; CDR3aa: CASSYSGGSSGYTF; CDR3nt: TGTGCCAGCAGTTACTCGGGGGGGTCGAGTGGCTACACCTTC
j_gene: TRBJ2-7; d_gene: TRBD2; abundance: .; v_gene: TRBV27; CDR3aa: CASSRTGTSVLFGEQYF; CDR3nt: TGTGCCAGCAGCAGAACCGGGACTAGCGTGCTGTTCGGCGAGCAGTACTTC
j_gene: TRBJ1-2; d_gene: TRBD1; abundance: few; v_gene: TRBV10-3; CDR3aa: CAISEQGTYGYTF; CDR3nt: TGTGCCATCAGTGAACAGGGGACCTATGGCTACACCTTC
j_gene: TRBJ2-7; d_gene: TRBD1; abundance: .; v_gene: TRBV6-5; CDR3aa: CASSVTGQGAYEQYF; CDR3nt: TGTGCCAGCAGTGTAACGGGACAGGGAGCCTACGAGCAGTACTTC
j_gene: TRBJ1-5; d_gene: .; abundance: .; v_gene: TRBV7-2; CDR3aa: CASSLGGGGSQPQHF; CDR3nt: TGTGCCAGCAGCTTAGGGGGCGGGGGTTCTCAGCCCCAGCATTTT
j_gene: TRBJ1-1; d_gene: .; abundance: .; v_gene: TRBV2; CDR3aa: CASRWGRSPEAFF; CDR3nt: TGTGCCAGCAGGTGGGGACGGAGCCCTGAAGCTTTCTTT
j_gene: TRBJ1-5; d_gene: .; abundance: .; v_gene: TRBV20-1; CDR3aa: CSARDGQPQHF; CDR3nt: TGCAGTGCTAGAGACGGACAGCCCCAGCATTTT
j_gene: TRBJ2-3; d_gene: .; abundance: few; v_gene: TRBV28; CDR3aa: CASGLPDSTDTQYF; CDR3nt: TGTGCCAGCGGTCTCCCGGACTCCACAGATACGCAGTATTTT
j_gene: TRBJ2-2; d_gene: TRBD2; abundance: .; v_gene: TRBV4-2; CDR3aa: CASSPGTSGPNTGELFF; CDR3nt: TGTGCCAGCAGCCCAGGGACTAGCGGGCCGAACACCGGGGAGCTGTTTTTT
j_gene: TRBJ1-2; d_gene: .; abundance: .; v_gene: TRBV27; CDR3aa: CASSRAGGDGYTF; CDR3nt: TGTGCCAGCAGCCGGGCGGGGGGCGATGGCTACACCTTC
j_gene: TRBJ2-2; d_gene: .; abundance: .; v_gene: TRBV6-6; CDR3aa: CASHRTTGELFF; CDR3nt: TGTGCCAGCCACCGAACAACCGGGGAGCTGTTTTTT
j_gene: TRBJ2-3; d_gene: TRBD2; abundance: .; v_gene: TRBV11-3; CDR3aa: CASSASGSLDTQYF; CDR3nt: TGTGCCAGCTCCGCTAGCGGGAGTCTAGATACGCAGTATTTT
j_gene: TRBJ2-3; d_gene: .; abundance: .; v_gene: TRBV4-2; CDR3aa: CASSQDGSVDTQYF; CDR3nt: TGTGCCAGCAGCCAAGATGGCTCGGTAGATACGCAGTATTTT
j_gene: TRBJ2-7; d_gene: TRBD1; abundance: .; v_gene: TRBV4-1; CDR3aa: CASSLEGTGGAYEQYF; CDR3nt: TGCGCCAGCAGCCTAGAAGGGACAGGGGGCGCCTACGAGCAGTACTTC
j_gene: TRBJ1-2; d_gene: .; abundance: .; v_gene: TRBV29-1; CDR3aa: CSLSEGVYGYTF; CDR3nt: TGCAGCCTCAGTGAGGGAGTCTATGGCTACACCTTC
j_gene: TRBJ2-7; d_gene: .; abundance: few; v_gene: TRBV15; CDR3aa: CATSRDWDEQYF; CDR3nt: TGTGCCACCAGCAGAGATTGGGACGAGCAGTACTTC
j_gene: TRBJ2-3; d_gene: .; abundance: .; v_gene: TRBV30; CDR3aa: CAWSVNEDTQYF; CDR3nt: TGTGCCTGGAGTGTAAACGAAGATACGCAGTATTTT
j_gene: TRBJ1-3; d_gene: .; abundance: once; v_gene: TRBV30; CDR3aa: CAWRGGGSGNTIYF; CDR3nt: TGTGCCTGGAGGGGCGGCGGCTCTGGAAACACCATATATTTT
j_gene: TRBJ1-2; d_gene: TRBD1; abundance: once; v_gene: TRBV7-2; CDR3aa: CASSGDRANYGYTF; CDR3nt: TGTGCCAGCAGCGGGGACAGGGCTAACTATGGCTACACCTTC
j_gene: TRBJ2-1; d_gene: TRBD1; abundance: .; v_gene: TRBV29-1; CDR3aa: CREWRQGAHNEQFF; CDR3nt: TGCAGGGAGTGGAGACAGGGGGCCCACAATGAGCAGTTCTTC
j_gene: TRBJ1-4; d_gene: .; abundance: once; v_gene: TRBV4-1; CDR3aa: CASSQQAAGEKLFF; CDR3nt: TGCGCCAGCAGCCAACAGGCAGCAGGTGAAAAACTGTTTTTT
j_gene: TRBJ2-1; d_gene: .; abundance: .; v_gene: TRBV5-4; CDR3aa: CASSPGATSSYNEQFF; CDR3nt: TGTGCCAGCAGCCCTGGGGCGACTAGCTCCTACAATGAGCAGTTCTTC
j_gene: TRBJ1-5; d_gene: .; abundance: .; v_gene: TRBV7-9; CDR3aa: CASSNSGGRSNQPQHF; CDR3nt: TGTGCCAGCAGCAATAGCGGGGGTCGGAGCAATCAGCCCCAGCATTTT
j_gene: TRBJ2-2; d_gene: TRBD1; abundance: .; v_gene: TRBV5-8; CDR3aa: CASSPRSGTGVSTGELFF; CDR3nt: TGTGCCAGCAGCCCCAGGTCTGGGACAGGGGTTTCTACCGGGGAGCTGTTTTTT
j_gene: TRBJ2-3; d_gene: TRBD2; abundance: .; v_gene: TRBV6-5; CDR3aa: CASRRASGRADTQYF; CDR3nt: TGTGCCAGCAGGAGGGCTAGCGGGAGAGCAGATACGCAGTATTTT
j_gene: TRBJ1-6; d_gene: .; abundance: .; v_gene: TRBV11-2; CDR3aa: CASSLGSDNSPLHF; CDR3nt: TGTGCCAGCAGCTTAGGGTCAGACAATTCACCCCTCCACTTT
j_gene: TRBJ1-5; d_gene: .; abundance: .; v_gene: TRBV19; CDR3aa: CASPSPRLNNQPQHF; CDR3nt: TGTGCCTCTCCCTCGCCCCGGCTAAATAATCAGCCCCAGCATTTT
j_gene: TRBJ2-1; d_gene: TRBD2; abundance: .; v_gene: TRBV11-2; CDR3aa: CASSWRRLASNEQFF; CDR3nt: TGTGCCAGCAGCTGGCGTAGACTAGCGTCCAATGAGCAGTTCTTC
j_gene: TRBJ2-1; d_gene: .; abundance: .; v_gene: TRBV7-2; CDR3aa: CASSLERLRNEQFF; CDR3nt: TGTGCCAGCAGCTTAGAACGCTTGAGGAATGAGCAGTTCTTC
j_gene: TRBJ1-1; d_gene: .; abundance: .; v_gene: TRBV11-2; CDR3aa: CASSLALAEAFF; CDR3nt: TGTGCCAGCAGCTTAGCACTGGCTGAAGCTTTCTTT
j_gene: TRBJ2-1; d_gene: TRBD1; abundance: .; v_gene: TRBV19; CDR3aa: CASSTGTGIYNEQFF; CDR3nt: TGTGCCAGTAGCACCGGGACAGGGATCTACAATGAGCAGTTCTTC
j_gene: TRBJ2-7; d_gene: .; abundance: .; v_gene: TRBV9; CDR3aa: CASSDNYEQYF; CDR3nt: TGTGCCAGCAGCGATAACTACGAGCAGTACTTC
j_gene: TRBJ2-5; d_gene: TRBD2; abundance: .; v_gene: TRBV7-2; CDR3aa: CASSPQGSSGSQETQYF; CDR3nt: TGTGCCAGCAGCCCCCAGGGGTCTAGCGGGAGCCAAGAGACCCAGTACTTC
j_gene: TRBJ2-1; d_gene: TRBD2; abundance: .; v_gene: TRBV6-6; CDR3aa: CASSKLAGESNEQFF; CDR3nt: TGTGCCAGCAGTAAACTAGCGGGAGAGTCGAATGAGCAGTTCTTC
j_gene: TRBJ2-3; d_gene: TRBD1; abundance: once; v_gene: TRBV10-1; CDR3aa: CASSADRGTDTQYF; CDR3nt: TGCGCCAGCAGCGCGGACAGGGGAACAGATACGCAGTATTTT
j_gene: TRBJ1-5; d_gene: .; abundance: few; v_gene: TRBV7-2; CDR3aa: CASSLWATHNQPQHF; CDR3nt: TGTGCCAGCAGCTTATGGGCTACTCACAATCAGCCCCAGCATTTT
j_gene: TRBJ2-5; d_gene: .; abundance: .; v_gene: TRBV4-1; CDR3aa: CASSQGQRGGETQYF; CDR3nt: TGCGCCAGCAGCCAAGGACAGAGAGGTGGGGAGACCCAGTACTTC
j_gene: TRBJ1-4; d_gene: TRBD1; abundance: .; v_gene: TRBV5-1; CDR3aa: CASSSSQGANEKLFF; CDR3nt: TGCGCCAGCAGCTCAAGTCAGGGGGCTAATGAAAAACTGTTTTTT
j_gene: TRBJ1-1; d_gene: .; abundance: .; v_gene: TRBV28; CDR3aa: CASSLEGVRAFF; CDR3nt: TGTGCCAGCAGTTTAGAAGGGGTGCGGGCTTTCTTT
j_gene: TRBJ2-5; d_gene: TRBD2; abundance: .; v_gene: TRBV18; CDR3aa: CASSPRPHSGRDQETQYF; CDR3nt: TGTGCCAGCTCACCCCGACCCCATAGCGGGAGGGATCAAGAGACCCAGTACTTC
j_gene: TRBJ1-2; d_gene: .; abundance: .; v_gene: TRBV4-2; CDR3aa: CASSRYGAEPNYGYTF; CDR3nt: TGTGCCAGCAGCCGATACGGGGCAGAACCTAACTATGGCTACACCTTC
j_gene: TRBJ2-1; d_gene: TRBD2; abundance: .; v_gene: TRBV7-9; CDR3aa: CASSLPRPTSGRGNEQFF; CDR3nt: TGTGCCAGCAGCTTACCCCGCCCGACTAGCGGGAGGGGCAATGAGCAGTTCTTC
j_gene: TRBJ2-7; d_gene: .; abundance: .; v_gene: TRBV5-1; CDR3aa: CASSLVLARAYEQYF; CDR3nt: TGCGCCAGCAGCTTGGTTCTAGCGCGAGCCTACGAGCAGTACTTC
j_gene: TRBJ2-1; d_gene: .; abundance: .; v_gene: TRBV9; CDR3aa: CASSVEDSGANEQFF; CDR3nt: TGTGCCAGCAGCGTAGAAGATAGCGGAGCAAATGAGCAGTTCTTC
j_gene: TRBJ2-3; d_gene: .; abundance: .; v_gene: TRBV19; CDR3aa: CASSLIGVSDTQYF; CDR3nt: TGTGCCAGTAGTCTCATCGGGGTATCCGATACGCAGTATTTT
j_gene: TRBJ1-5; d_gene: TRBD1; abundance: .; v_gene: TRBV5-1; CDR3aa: CASSLGGQSYSPQHF; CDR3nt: TGCGCCAGCAGCTTGGGGGGACAGTCTTATTCGCCCCAGCATTTT